Following are 23 T cell receptor beta chains from one sample sequenced in a study of shared clonotypes between healthy human individuals. Data came from immunoSEQ multiplex PCR; TCRdb stores just in-frame clones and leaves some out. The sample lists about 2.4 million clones, roughly 93% occurring once. The sample consisted of naive CD4+ T cells from PBMCs. Subset here: CD45RA+ positively selected. These receptors all stem from a young man in good health. Some clones in this sample may be carry-over from other donors' samples.

The chain has TRBV27 and TRBJ2-2; 9 bases are shared with TRBD1. The CDR3 totals 17 residues. Losses at the gene ends were 3 bases for V and 5 bases for J; bases not matched to a gene: 10. CDR1 is MNHEY and CDR2 is SMNVEV in the germline V gene (reference sequence). The CDR3 coding sequence is TGTGCCAGCAGTTTTACAACCCCCGGGACAGGGACCGGGGAGCTGTTTTTT. Residues: CASSFTTPGTGTGELFF.

The chain recombines TRBV5-1 with TRBJ2-7, with unresolved D. This CDR3 region has 14 residues. Germline V lookup: CDR1 SGHRS, CDR2 YFSETQ. V was shortened by 5 bases and J by 3 bases, with 15 bases between the two germline ends. The CDR3 here is CASRPPTVYYEQYF. As DNA, the CDR3 is TGCGCCAGCAGACCCCCCACAGTATACTACGAGCAGTACTTC. The full variable domain, its missing parts supplied by reference TRBV5-1 and TRBJ2-7, is KAGVTQTPRYLIKTRGQQVTLSCSPISGHRSVSWYQQTPGQGLQFLFEYFSETQRNKGNFPGRFSGRQFSNSRSEMNVSTLELGDSALYLCASRPPTVYYEQYFGPGTRLTVT.

This rearrangement joins TRBV19 to TRBJ2-3, with TRBD1 matching 10 bases. CDR1 is LNHDA and CDR2 is SQIVND in the germline V gene (reference sequence). The CDR3 spans 15 residues. Trimming cost V 5 bases and J 8 bases; bases outside gene matches: 10. The CDR3 reads CASSPSGTGAGTQYF. CDR3 sequence (DNA): TGTGCCAGTAGTCCCTCCGGGACAGGGGCAGGTACGCAGTATTTT. Variable domain in full (rest from reference TRBV19 and TRBJ2-3): DGGITQSPKYLFRKEGQNVTLSCEQNLNHDAMYWYRQDPGQGLRLIYYSQIVNDFQKGDIAEGYSVSREKKESFPLTVTSAQKNPTAFYLCASSPSGTGAGTQYFGPGTRLTVL.

V usage is TRBV27 and J usage is TRBJ2-2, with TRBD2 matching 9 bases. The germline gives CDR1 MNHEY, CDR2 SMNVEV (reference sequence). The J segment lost 8 bases and the V segment lost 5 bases, leaving 9 bases of the junction unmatched. This CDR3 region has 15 residues. CDR3 amino acids: CASSPRVAGAGELFF. CDR3 in DNA: TGTGCCAGCAGTCCCCGGGTAGCGGGAGCTGGGGAGCTGTTTTTT.

The genes are TRBV6-5 and TRBJ1-2; 12 bases agree with TRBD1. Germline-derived CDR1 and CDR2 are MNHEY and SVGAGI. The ends lost 6 bases at V and 7 bases at J; junction bases unmatched: 9. The CDR3 extends over 15 amino acids. The CDR3 DNA reads TGTGCCAGCAGCCCCGGGACAGGGGGCCCCGTTGGCTACACCTTC. It encodes CASSPGTGGPVGYTF.

This rearrangement joins TRBV6-4 to TRBJ2-2, with 9 bases lining up with TRBD2. This CDR3 is 15 amino acids long. Unmatched junction bases numbered 5, after V lost 6 bases and J lost 3 bases. The germline V gene encodes CDR1 MRHNA and CDR2 SNTAGT. Written as DNA, the CDR3 is TGTGCCAGCAGGCCGGGCGGGAGGGACACCGGGGAGCTGTTTTTT. This gives the protein CASRPGGRDTGELFF.

This clone was seen a few times. The same CDR3 is also encoded by other DNA sequences in this sample. The CDR3 reads CASSPRDRENTEAFF. CDR3 DNA sequence: TGTGCCAGCAGCCCCAGGGACAGGGAGAACACTGAAGCTTTCTTT. V and J are TRBV9 and TRBJ1-1; 9 bases line up with TRBD1. The junction had 5 bases not matched to a gene; V was cut back by 4 bases and J by 1 base. Germline CDR1 and CDR2: SGDLS and YYNGEE. This CDR3 has 15 residues.

The chain combines TRBV4-3 with TRBJ2-1, with 8 nucleotides matching TRBD2. Germline CDR1 and CDR2: LGHNA and YSLEER. The V and J ends lost 2 bases and 4 bases, in that order; junction bases with no gene match: 4. The CDR3 has 15 residues. The CDR3: CASSQQLAVYNEQFF. CDR3 sequence (DNA): TGCGCCAGCAGCCAACAACTAGCGGTTTACAATGAGCAGTTCTTC.

The gene calls are TRBV19 and TRBJ2-7, with 7 bases identical to TRBD1. Germline CDR1 LNHDA, CDR2 SQIVND (reference sequence). J lost 4 bases, V lost 6 bases, and 6 bases had no gene match. This CDR3 is built from 13 residues. The CDR3 DNA is TGTGCCAGTAGCTCGACCAGGGGGTACGAGCAGTACTTC. Its protein is CASSSTRGYEQYF.

CDR3: CASSLRHHQETQYF. CDR3 nucleotides: TGTGCCAGCAGCTTAAGACACCACCAAGAGACCCAGTACTTC. The chain links TRBV7-3 to TRBJ2-5; the D is unclear. This CDR3 comprises 14 residues. V was trimmed by 1 base and J by 0 bases, leaving 6 bases between them. The germline V gene has CDR1 SGHTA and CDR2 FQGTGA.

The chain joins TRBV4-3 to TRBJ2-2; D gene ambiguous. There are 17 residues in the CDR3. The ends were cut back, 0 bases at V and 4 bases at J, with 15 bases in the middle. Germline V gene lookup returns CDR1 LGHNA and CDR2 YSLEER. As DNA, the CDR3 is TGCGCCAGCAGCCAAGAAAGGGTCCTCTGGGGCACCGGGGAGCTGTTTTTT. Translation gives CASSQERVLWGTGELFF.

The chain's CDR3 is CASSIGLRDRVRGYTF. Written as DNA, the CDR3 is TGTGCCAGTAGTATAGGCCTCCGGGACAGGGTCCGTGGCTACACCTTC. The genes are TRBV19 and TRBJ1-2; 9 bases align to TRBD1. This CDR3 contains 16 residues. Trimming took 1 base from V and 7 from J; bases not matched to a gene: 10. Germline lookup yields CDR1 LNHDA and CDR2 SQIVND (reference sequence).

The J gene is TRBJ2-3, the V gene TRBV7-3, with TRBD2 as a possible D gene (6 bases). This CDR3 comprises 14 residues. Germline CDR1 reads SGHTA; CDR2 reads FQGTGA. The V end was cut by 5 bases, the J end by 0 bases, with 9 bases between. The CDR3 sequence is CASSKGTSTDTQYF. In DNA, the CDR3 is TGTGCCAGCAGCAAAGGGACTAGCACAGATACGCAGTATTTT.

The V call is TRBV4-1, the J call TRBJ2-1; 9 nucleotides agree with TRBD2. The germline V gene encodes CDR1 MGHRA and CDR2 YSYEKL. This CDR3 contains 17 residues. V was clipped by 3 bases and J by 0 bases; unmatched bases: 6. The CDR3 bases are TGCGCCAGCAGCCAGAGGGGCGGGAGGGGCTCCTACAATGAGCAGTTCTTC. Encoded protein: CASSQRGGRGSYNEQFF.

This rearrangement joins TRBV7-3 to TRBJ2-2; D gene ambiguous. There are 12 residues in the CDR3. The V gene's germline CDR1 is SGHTA and CDR2 FQGTGA. Trimming took off 3 bases at V and 7 bases at J, with 6 bases between the two ends. Written as DNA, the CDR3 is TGTGCCAGCAGCTTCAGCGTCGGGGAGCTGTTTTTT. Translation: CASSFSVGELFF.

The chain carries TRBV7-2 and TRBJ2-5; D call uncertain. V was trimmed by 5 bases and J by 5 bases, leaving 9 bases between them. The CDR3 extends over 12 amino acids. CDR1 and CDR2 (germline): SGHTA, FQGNSA. The CDR3 reads CASSQRRETQYF. In nucleotides, the CDR3 is TGTGCCAGCAGCCAGAGGCGGGAGACCCAGTACTTC.

The chain uses TRBV11-2 and TRBJ2-7; TRBD2 aligns across 10 bases. Germline lookup yields CDR1 SGHAT and CDR2 FQNNGV. CDR3 length: 16 residues. V trimming: 1 base; J trimming: 1 base; junction bases outside the gene matches: 4. The CDR3 is CASSLVLAGVSYEQYF. The DNA for the CDR3 is TGTGCCAGCAGCTTAGTTCTAGCGGGAGTGTCCTACGAGCAGTACTTC.

This CDR3 is CASSRQGQDNNEKLFF. DNA of the CDR3: TGCGCCAGCAGCCGTCAGGGACAGGACAATAATGAAAAACTGTTTTTT. J is TRBJ1-4 and V is TRBV5-1, with TRBD1 identical over 8 bases. The V segment lost 4 bases and the J segment 4 bases; nucleotides outside the gene matches: 9. The CDR3 covers 16 residues. Per germline, CDR1 SGHRS and CDR2 YFSETQ.

V is TRBV21-1 and J is TRBJ1-1. TRBV21-1 is recorded as a pseudogene. This CDR3 is built from 11 residues. The CDR3 loop is CASSKTTEAFF. The CDR3, as DNA: TGTGCCAGCAGCAAAACCACTGAAGCTTTCTTT.

The chain recombines TRBV5-5 with TRBJ1-1; tentative D call: TRBD1 (5 bases). The CDR3 covers 13 residues. Germline CDR1 reads SGHKS; CDR2 reads YYEKEE (reference sequence). The ends were cut back, 4 bases at V and 10 bases at J, with 17 bases in the middle. CDR3 sequence (DNA): TGTGCCAGCAGCAGGGGCGTGGGTGAGGGAGCTTTCTTT. This translates into CASSRGVGEGAFF.

The chain employs TRBV5-1 and TRBJ2-2; D uncertain. There are 15 residues in the CDR3. Germline V gives CDR1 SGHRS, CDR2 YFSETQ. V was cut by 0 bases and J by 4 bases, with 10 bases left in between. In nucleotides, the CDR3 is TGCGCCAGCAGCTTGGCTCCCGCGGCCACCGGGGAGCTGTTTTTT. Translation: CASSLAPAATGELFF.

This chain connects TRBV7-3 to TRBJ2-3; D gene uncertain. The CDR3 length is 13 residues. Germline CDR1 SGHTA, CDR2 FQGTGA. V was trimmed by 4 bases and J by 2 bases, leaving 7 bases between them. In DNA, the CDR3 is TGTGCCAGCAGCTCGGAAACCACAGATACGCAGTATTTT. Its translation: CASSSETTDTQYF. The complete variable domain, with remaining parts taken from reference TRBV7-3 and TRBJ2-3, reads GAGVSQTPSNKVTEKGKYVELRCDPISGHTALYWYRQSLGQGPEFLIYFQGTGAADDSGLPNDRFFAVRPEGSVSTLKIQRTERGDSAVYLCASSSETTDTQYFGPGTRLTVL.

The J gene is TRBJ1-1, the V gene TRBV19; D may be TRBD1 (5 bases). Germline CDR1 and CDR2: LNHDA and SQIVND (reference sequence). The CDR3 has 14 amino acids. V was pared by 4 bases and J by 4 bases, with 13 bases between. Written as DNA, the CDR3 is TGTGCCAGTAGTACCTTGCCAGGGACCACTGAAGCTTTCTTT. Translating it yields CASSTLPGTTEAFF.